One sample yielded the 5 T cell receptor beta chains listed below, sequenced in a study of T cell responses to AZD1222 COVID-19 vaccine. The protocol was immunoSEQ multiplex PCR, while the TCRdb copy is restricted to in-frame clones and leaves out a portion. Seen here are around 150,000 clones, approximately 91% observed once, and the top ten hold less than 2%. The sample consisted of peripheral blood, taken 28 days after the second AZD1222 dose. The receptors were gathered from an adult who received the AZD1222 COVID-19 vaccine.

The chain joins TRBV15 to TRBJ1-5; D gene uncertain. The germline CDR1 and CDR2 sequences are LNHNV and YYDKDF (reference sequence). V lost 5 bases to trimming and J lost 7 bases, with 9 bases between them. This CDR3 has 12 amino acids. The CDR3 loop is CATSSYSQPQHF. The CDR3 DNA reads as TGTGCCACCAGCTCTTACAGCCAGCCCCAGCATTTT.

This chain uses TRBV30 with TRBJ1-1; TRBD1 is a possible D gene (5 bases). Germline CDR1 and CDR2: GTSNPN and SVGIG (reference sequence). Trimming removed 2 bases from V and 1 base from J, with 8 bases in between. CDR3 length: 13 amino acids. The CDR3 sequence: CAWSFTGNTEAFF. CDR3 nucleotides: TGTGCCTGGAGTTTCACAGGGAACACTGAAGCTTTCTTT.

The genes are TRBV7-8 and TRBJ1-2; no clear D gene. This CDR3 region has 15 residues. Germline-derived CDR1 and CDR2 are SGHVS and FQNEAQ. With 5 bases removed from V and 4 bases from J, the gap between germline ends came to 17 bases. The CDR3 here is CASSPSPANIYGYTF. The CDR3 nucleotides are TGTGCCAGCAGCCCATCCCCGGCCAACATCTATGGCTACACCTTC.

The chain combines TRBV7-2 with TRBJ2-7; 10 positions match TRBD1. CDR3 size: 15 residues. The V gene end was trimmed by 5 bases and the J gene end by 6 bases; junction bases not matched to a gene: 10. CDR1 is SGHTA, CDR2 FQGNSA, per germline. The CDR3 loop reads CASSPLDRGRVEQYF. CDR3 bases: TGTGCCAGCAGCCCCCTCGACAGGGGGCGCGTCGAGCAGTACTTC.

The CDR3 bases are TGTGCCAGCACTAGGACGGGACTAGCGGGAGATGAGCAGTTCTTC. Translating gives CASTRTGLAGDEQFF. V usage is TRBV5-5 and J usage is TRBJ2-1; 14 positions match TRBD2. V dropped 6 bases and J dropped 8; count of bases not matched to a gene: 7. The CDR3 totals 15 residues. CDR1 SGHKS and CDR2 YYEKEE come from the germline V gene (reference sequence).